This is a list of T cell receptor beta chains from one sample in a study of radiation and T cells in renal cell carcinoma. The protocol was immunoSEQ multiplex PCR, while the TCRdb copy is restricted to in-frame clones and leaves out a portion. The repertoire holds approximately 14,000 clones, with just over 55% as singletons. The sequencing here drew on tumor tissue, taken from a patient whose treatment was nephrectomy without radiotherapy. The receptors derive from a man aged 50 to 59 with renal cell carcinoma. Both conserved end residues are part of each CDR3. D genes are given only for firm matches. Some rows have no size entry. The others give once, few or many, or a class for an expanded clone.

>few|TRBJ2-3|TRBV5-5|.
TGTGCCAGCAGCTTGTCGGGCACAGATACGCAGTATTTT
CASSLSGTDTQYF
>.|TRBJ2-1|TRBV28|TRBD2
TGTGCCAGCAGTTCTAGCGGGGGGATTAACTACAATGAGCAGTTCTTC
CASSSSGGINYNEQFF
>few|TRBJ1-3|TRBV6-1|TRBD1
TGTGCCAGCAGGGAGGACAGGGCTGGAAACACCATATATTTT
CASREDRAGNTIYF
>.|TRBJ1-5|TRBV30|.
TGTGCCTGGAGTGCTAGGGGGAGCAATCAGCCCCAGCATTTT
CAWSARGSNQPQHF
>few|TRBJ2-2|TRBV19|.
TGTGCCAGTAGTACCCAGGGGCTACGGACCGGGGAGCTGTTTTTT
CASSTQGLRTGELFF
>once|TRBJ1-2|TRBV6-5|TRBD1
TGTGCCAGCAGCCCAGGACAGGCTATCTATGGCTACACCTTC
CASSPGQAIYGYTF
>.|TRBJ1-6|TRBV5-1|.
TGCGCCAGCAGAGGAGTCTTAAATTCACCCCTCCACTTT
CASRGVLNSPLHF
>.|TRBJ2-1|TRBV7-9|TRBD1
TGTGCCAGCAGCTTATTAAGAATTCGACAGGGAAACTCCTACAATGAGCAGTTCTTC
CASSLLRIRQGNSYNEQFF
>.|TRBJ1-1|TRBV10-2|.
TGCGCCAGCAGGTCCGCTGGTGGAGGAGACACTGAAGCTTTCTTT
CASRSAGGGDTEAFF
>.|TRBJ1-1|TRBV6-5|.
TGTGCCAGCAGTTACTCGGCAGGAATTGAAGCTTTCTTT
CASSYSAGIEAFF
>.|TRBJ1-5|TRBV7-2|.
TGTGCCAGCAGCTTATCCAGGGATCAGCCCCAGCATTTT
CASSLSRDQPQHF
>few|TRBJ1-4|TRBV6-1|.
TGTGCCAGCCGAGAGGCGGGGACTAATGAAAAACTGTTTTTT
CASREAGTNEKLFF
>.|TRBJ2-7|TRBV18|TRBD2
TGTGCCAGCTCACCTCGGGGGGGGCAGGATGGGTACGAGCAGTACTTC
CASSPRGGQDGYEQYF
>.|TRBJ2-7|TRBV7-3|TRBD2
TGTGCCAGCAGCTTAACGGGGTCTAGCGGGAGCTACGAGCAGTACTTC
CASSLTGSSGSYEQYF
>.|TRBJ2-3|TRBV28|TRBD2
TGTGCCAGCAGTCCGATAGCGGGGGAGAAGGCAGATACGCAGTATTTT
CASSPIAGEKADTQYF
>.|TRBJ1-3|TRBV19|TRBD1
TGTGCCAGTAGTTGGACAGGAGGAGAAGACACCATATATTTT
CASSWTGGEDTIYF
>few|TRBJ1-1|TRBV7-2|.
TGTGCCAGCAGCTTTACGGGGGGAGCCGAAGCTTTCTTT
CASSFTGGAEAFF
>.|TRBJ2-2|TRBV19|.
TGTGCCAGTAGTAAAACCGCTTGGGGGGAGCTGTTTTTT
CASSKTAWGELFF
>.|TRBJ1-2|TRBV11-1|.
TGTGCCAGCAGCTTAGGGGGGGCAAAGTCCGGCTACACCTTC
CASSLGGAKSGYTF
>.|TRBJ1-6|TRBV19|TRBD1
TGTGCCAGTAGTATGGAACAGGGGGCCGGCTATAATTCACCCCTCCACTTT
CASSMEQGAGYNSPLHF
>.|TRBJ1-5|TRBV2|TRBD1
TGTGCCAGCAGTGCAGGGGGAGGGAACCAGCCCCAGCATTTT
CASSAGGGNQPQHF
>.|TRBJ1-4|TRBV18|.
TGTGCCAGCTCACCATCGCAGGGAGAAAAACTGTTTTTT
CASSPSQGEKLFF
>.|TRBJ1-6|TRBV5-1|.
TGCGCCAGCAGCTTGGATCTTCGTTCCCCGACCGTTAATTCACCCCTCCACTTT
CASSLDLRSPTVNSPLHF
>once|TRBJ2-7|TRBV7-8|TRBD2
TGTGCCAGCAGCCTACTCGGGCGGGGGGAGCAGTACTTC
CASSLLGRGEQYF
>.|TRBJ1-1|TRBV5-5|TRBD1
TGTGCCAGCAGCTTTGAGGGGGCCTGGTGGGACACTGAAGCTTTCTTT
CASSFEGAWWDTEAFF
>.|TRBJ1-2|TRBV9|.
TGTGCCAGCAGCACCCAACAGGATGGCTACACCTTC
CASSTQQDGYTF
>.|TRBJ1-2|TRBV5-1|.
TGCGCCAGCAGCTTTGGTGTGGGTAACTATGGCTACACCTTC
CASSFGVGNYGYTF
>.|TRBJ1-2|TRBV6-1|.
TGTGCCAGCGTACCCCCGGGACAACTCTATGGCTACACCTTC
CASVPPGQLYGYTF
>.|TRBJ2-4|TRBV30|TRBD1
TGTGCCTGGAGTATTTGGAGACAGGGGGCTGGAAACATTCAGTACTTC
CAWSIWRQGAGNIQYF